These 19 T cell receptor beta chains share one sample of origin, sequenced in a study of CD4 and CD8 cells across lung adenocarcinoma regions. In TCRdb, the PCR reads were re-called with MiXCR into one record per CDR3 protein. The table has tens of thousands of distinct CDR3 sequences, over 50% seen once; the top ten hold approximately 26%. Material: CD8+ T cells from the center of a lung tumor. All receptors come from a female donor with lung adenocarcinoma. The CD4 and CD8 labels of this study may be unreliable.

Turning to this clonotype: One end of the junction fails to match germline, which may point to a read error. The CDR3, as DNA: TGCGCCGTCACTGGACTGGGGACCAAAAACACTCAGTACTTC. Protein product: CAVTGLGTKNTQYF. The chain recombines TRBV10-1 with TRBJ2-4; TRBD1 or TRBD2 may be the D gene (5 bases each). The germline V gene has CDR1 WNHNN and CDR2 SYGVQD (reference sequence). The CDR3 runs to 14 residues.

This clonotype has more than one count but fewer than ten. This sequence joins TRBV27 and TRBJ2-1; no reliable D call. The CDR3 sequence is 18 residues long. V lost 5 bases, J lost 1 base, and 21 bases lay in between. Germline CDR1 MNHEY, CDR2 SMNVEV (reference sequence). CDR3 amino acids: CASSRSGRIGWSYNEQFF. The CDR3 DNA follows: TGTGCCAGCAGTCGATCAGGACGTATCGGGTGGTCCTACAATGAGCAGTTCTTC.

V and J are TRBV27 and TRBJ2-3, with D possibly matching TRBD1 (6 bases). The CDR3 spans 16 residues. Trimming took 0 bases from V and 4 from J, leaving 14 bases between them. CDR1 and CDR2 (germline): MNHEY, SMNVEV (reference sequence). The CDR3 reads CASSLSIGRGSDTQYF. The CDR3 coding sequence is TGTGCCAGCAGTTTATCGATTGGAAGGGGGTCAGATACGCAGTATTTT.

Within the sample, this clonotype is medium-sized (0.01 to 0.1%). The V call is TRBV10-1, the J call TRBJ1-2, with TRBD1 as a possible D gene (5 bases). This CDR3 comprises 14 residues. V was pared by 5 bases and J by 6 bases, with 16 bases between. The V gene's germline CDR1 is WNHNN and CDR2 SYGVQD (reference sequence). The CDR3 loop is CASSPNGATDGYTF. The DNA of the CDR3 is TGCGCCAGCAGTCCTAACGGGGCAACTGATGGCTACACCTTC.

This clonotype has at least ten counts. The gene calls are TRBV4-2 and TRBJ2-1, with 10 bases identical to TRBD2. The CDR3 covers 17 residues. From germline, CDR1 is LGHNA and CDR2 YNFKEQ. V lost 0 bases and J lost 8; bases outside the gene matches: 10. Here the CDR3 reads CASSQDFASGSIDEQFF. The CDR3, as DNA: TGTGCCAGCAGCCAAGATTTCGCTAGCGGGAGTATCGATGAGCAGTTCTTC.

This clonotype appeared many times. The chain is built from TRBV6-1 and TRBJ2-2; unclear D gene. Germline V gene data show CDR1 as MNHNS and CDR2 as SASEGT. V lost 5 bases to trimming and J lost 4 bases, with 14 bases between them. This CDR3 contains 15 residues. As DNA, the CDR3 is TGTGCCAGCAGTAGAACCCTTGGGTCCACCGGGGAGCTGTTTTTT. Its translation: CASSRTLGSTGELFF.

This clonotype has a single count. The junction differs from germline at one of its ends, possibly a read error. The J gene is TRBJ2-4, the V gene TRBV6-1; TRBD1 aligns across 7 bases. Germline V CDR1 and CDR2: MNHNS, SASEGT. CDR3 length: 16 amino acids. In nucleotides, the CDR3 is TGTGCCAGCAGGGGGCACCGGGACAGTGCCAAAAACATCCAGTACTTC. Its protein product is CASRGHRDSAKNIQYF.

The V call is TRBV14, the J call TRBJ2-1, with 9 bases identical to TRBD2. The CDR3 has 16 residues. CDR1 and CDR2 (germline): SGHDN, FVKESK. Trimming at V came to 0 bases and at J to 6 bases, leaving 6 bases not matched to a gene. The CDR3 region is CASSQEAGGTFNEQFF. In DNA, the CDR3 is TGTGCCAGCAGCCAAGAGGCGGGAGGGACTTTCAATGAGCAGTTCTTC.

Details on this clonotype: A read error may produce the germline difference seen at one junction end. This chain uses TRBV4-1 with TRBJ2-3; TRBD2 matches at 10 bases. The germline gives CDR1 MGHRA, CDR2 YSYEKL. This CDR3 is 16 amino acids long. The CDR3 nucleotides read TGCGCCAGCAGGGGAGCGGGGGGGGCTGAGCCAGAGACGCAGTATTTC. The encoded protein is CASRGAGGAEPETQYF.

V is TRBV27 and J is TRBJ1-1; no firm D call. This CDR3 contains 15 residues. The V and J ends lost 6 bases and 5 bases respectively, with 19 bases between them. The germline CDR1 and CDR2 sequences are MNHEY and SMNVEV (reference sequence). This CDR3 is CASRPGRAEETEAFF. The DNA for the CDR3 is TGTGCCAGCAGACCTGGTCGGGCAGAGGAGACTGAAGCTTTCTTT.

At least ten counts were recorded for this clonotype. This is likely a read error, given that the CDR3 carries no conserved phenylalanine or tryptophan at its end. No DNA is shown, since the ends of the CDR3 on it are uncertain; the CDR3 is the one TCRdb lists. The chain couples TRBV24-1 to TRBJ2-5. The CDR3 is made up of 8 amino acids, end residues included. Germline CDR1 is KGHDR and CDR2 is SFDVKD. The CDR3 protein is CATPKGYV.

This clonotype was found many times. This rearrangement joins TRBV6-1 to TRBJ2-5; the D gene could be TRBD1 or TRBD2 (5 bases each). The DNA end is a closer match to TRBJ2-7, so the J assignment may be wrong. The germline gives CDR1 MNHNS, CDR2 SASEGT. The CDR3 length is 13 residues. Written as DNA, the CDR3 is TGTGCCAGCAGTGACCGAGGGGACTACGAGCAGTACTTC. Its translation is CASSDRGDYEQYF.

J is TRBJ1-1 and V is TRBV4-1; maybe TRBD1 (6 bases). CDR3 length equals 14 residues. Deletions cut 1 base from V and 4 bases from J, with 10 bases between. The germline V gene has CDR1 MGHRA and CDR2 YSYEKL. In DNA, the CDR3 is TGCGCCAGCAGCCAAGCGGGGGCAGTCACTGAAGCTTTCTTT. This encodes CASSQAGAVTEAFF.

As for this clonotype: One end of the junction does not line up with germline, which may come from a read error. This chain connects TRBV6-2 or TRBV6-3 to TRBJ2-4; D unclear. This CDR3 is built from 16 residues. Germline V gene lookup returns CDR1 MNHEY and CDR2 SVGEGT. The CDR3 region has the DNA TGTGCCAGTGGAGATCAAGCAGGCATTGACAAAGACATCCAGTACTTC. Amino acid sequence: CASGDQAGIDKDIQYF.

The chain couples TRBV5-1 to TRBJ1-2, with 8 bases identical to TRBD1. Germline V lookup: CDR1 SGHRS, CDR2 YFSETQ. This CDR3 has 15 residues. The junction had 13 bases not matched to a gene; V was cut back by 4 bases and J by 8 bases. CDR3 amino acids: CASSQTGDPSGGYTF. The CDR3 DNA follows: TGCGCCAGCAGCCAGACAGGGGACCCATCGGGAGGCTACACCTTC. Full variable domain (remainder filled in from reference TRBV5-1 and TRBJ1-2): KAGVTQTPRYLIKTRGQQVTLSCSPISGHRSVSWYQQTPGQGLQFLFEYFSETQRNKGNFPGRFSGRQFSNSRSEMNVSTLELGDSALYLCASSQTGDPSGGYTFGSGTRLTVV.

This clonotype was found many times. V gene TRBV5-1 combines with J gene TRBJ2-1; 7 nucleotides agree with TRBD1. The J call may be incorrect, as the DNA end agrees better with TRBJ2-5. The CDR3 has 14 residues. Germline CDR1 and CDR2: SGHRS and YFSETQ. CDR3: CASSTTGSPVAQYF. CDR3 bases: TGCGCCAGCAGCACGACAGGGTCGCCGGTGGCCCAGTACTTC.

V is TRBV10-3 and J is TRBJ2-1; D uncertain. CDR3 length: 15 amino acids. V was clipped by 11 bases and J by 3 bases, with 20 bases between them. Looked up from germline, CDR1 is ENHRY and CDR2 is SYGVKD. The CDR3 here is CASPTVYNSYNEQFF. CDR3 sequence (DNA): TGTGCCTCTCCAACGGTCTATAACAGCTACAATGAGCAGTTCTTC.

J is TRBJ2-1 and V is TRBV6-1, with a possible D match to TRBD1 (6 bases). The DNA end is more similar to TRBJ2-3, so the J call may be wrong. Germline values: CDR1 MNHNS, CDR2 SASEGT. CDR3 length: 14 amino acids. CDR3 sequence (DNA): TGTGCCAGCTGGGGGCTGACAGCCAAAGACACGCAGTATTTT. The encoded protein is CASWGLTAKDTQYF.

This clonotype was picked up many times. In nucleotides, the CDR3 is TGTGCCAGCACCCCCCACGACAGGCTACCTAGGGAGCAGTTCTTC. This gives the protein CASTPHDRLPREQFF. The genes are TRBV27 and TRBJ2-1, with D maybe TRBD1 (6 bases). The CDR3 has 15 residues. Germline lookup yields CDR1 MNHEY and CDR2 SMNVEV (reference sequence). V was pared by 7 bases and J by 10 bases, with 23 bases between.